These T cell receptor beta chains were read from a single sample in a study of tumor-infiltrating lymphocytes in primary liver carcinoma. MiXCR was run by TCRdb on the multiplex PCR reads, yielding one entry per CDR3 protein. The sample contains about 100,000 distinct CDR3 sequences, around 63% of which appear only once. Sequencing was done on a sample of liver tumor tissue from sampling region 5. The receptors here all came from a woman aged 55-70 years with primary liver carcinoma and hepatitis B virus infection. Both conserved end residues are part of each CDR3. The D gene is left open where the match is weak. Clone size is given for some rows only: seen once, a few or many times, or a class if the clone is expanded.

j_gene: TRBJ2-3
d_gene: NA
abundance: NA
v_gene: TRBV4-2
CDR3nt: TGTGCCAGCAGCCAAGATGCGCGACAGGGCACAGATACGCAGTATTTT
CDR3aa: CASSQDARQGTDTQYF

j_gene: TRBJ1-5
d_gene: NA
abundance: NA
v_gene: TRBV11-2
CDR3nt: TGTACCAGCAGCGCCACTCCCTGGGCAGGGGACAATCAGCCCCAGCATTTT
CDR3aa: CTSSATPWAGDNQPQHF

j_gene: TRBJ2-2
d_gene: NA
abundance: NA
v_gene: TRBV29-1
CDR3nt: TGCAGCGTTGGTGCCAGCCTGAACACCGGGGAGCTATTTTTT
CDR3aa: CSVGASLNTGELFF

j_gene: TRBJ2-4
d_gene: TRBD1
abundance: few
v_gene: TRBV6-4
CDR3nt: TGTGCCAGCAGTGAGACAGGGGGCGATTCCAAAAACATTCAGTACTTC
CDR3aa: CASSETGGDSKNIQYF

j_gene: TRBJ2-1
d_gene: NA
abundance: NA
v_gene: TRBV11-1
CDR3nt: TGTTCCAGCAGTCAAACCGCCAGCCAATTAGGGAATGAGCAGTTCTTC
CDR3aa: CSSSQTASQLGNEQFF

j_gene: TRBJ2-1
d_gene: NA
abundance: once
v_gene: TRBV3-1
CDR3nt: TGTGCCAGCAGCCGATTGCGGGCCGGCAATGAGCAGTTCTTC
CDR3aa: CASSRLRAGNEQFF

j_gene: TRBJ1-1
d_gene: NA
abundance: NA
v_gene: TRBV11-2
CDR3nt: TGTGCCAGCAGCCCACTTCAGCACGGACACATTCGCTTTTGGGGCTATGAAGCTTTCTTT
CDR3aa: CASSPLQHGHIRFWGYEAFF

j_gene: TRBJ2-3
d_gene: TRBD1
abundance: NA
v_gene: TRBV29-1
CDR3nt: TGCAGCGCCCTCCCCAGGGGGCACGTAGATACGCAGTATTTT
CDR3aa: CSALPRGHVDTQYF

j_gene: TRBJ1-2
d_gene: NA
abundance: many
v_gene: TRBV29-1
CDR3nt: TGCAGCGTTGGAGATGGTCCAGGTGCAGGTGGCTACACCTTC
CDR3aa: CSVGDGPGAGGYTF

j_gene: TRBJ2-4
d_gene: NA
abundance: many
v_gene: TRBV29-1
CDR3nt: TGCAGCGCCCAGGGTTGGGCCAAAAACATTCAGTACTTC
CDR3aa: CSAQGWAKNIQYF

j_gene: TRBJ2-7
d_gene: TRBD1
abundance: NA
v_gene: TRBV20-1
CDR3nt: TGCAGTGCTCAATCACAACAGGGACAGGCAACCTACGAGCAGTACTTC
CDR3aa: CSAQSQQGQATYEQYF

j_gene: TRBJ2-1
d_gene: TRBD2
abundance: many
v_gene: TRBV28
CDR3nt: TGTGCCAGCAGACGCGCCGGGACTAGCGGGAGAAATGAGCAGTTCTTC
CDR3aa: CASRRAGTSGRNEQFF

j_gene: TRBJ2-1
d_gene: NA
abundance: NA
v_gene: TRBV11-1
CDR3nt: TGTGCTAGCAGATTCAGCACGGATAATGAGCAGTTCTTC
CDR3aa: CASRFSTDNEQFF

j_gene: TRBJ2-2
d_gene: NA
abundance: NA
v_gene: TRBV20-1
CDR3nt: TGCAGTGCTAGGGGGCAGGGGGGGAACACCGGGGAGCTGTTTTTT
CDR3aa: CSARGQGGNTGELFF

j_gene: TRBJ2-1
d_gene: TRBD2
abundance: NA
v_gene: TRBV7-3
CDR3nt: TGTGCCAGCAGTCACCAAGCGGGGGGATACTCCTACAATGAGCAGTTCTTC
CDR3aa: CASSHQAGGYSYNEQFF

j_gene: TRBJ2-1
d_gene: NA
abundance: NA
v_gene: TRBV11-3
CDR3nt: TGTGCCAGCAGCTCCCAGAGCTCCTATAATGAGCACTTCTTC
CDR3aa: CASSSQSSYNEHFF

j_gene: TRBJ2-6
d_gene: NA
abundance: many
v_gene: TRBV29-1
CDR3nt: TGCAGCGTCCCGTTTGTCTCTGGGGCCAACGTCCTGACTTTC
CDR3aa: CSVPFVSGANVLTF

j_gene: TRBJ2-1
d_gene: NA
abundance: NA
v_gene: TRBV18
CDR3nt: TGTGCCAGGTCACCGAGGACGGATTACAATGAGCAGTTCTTC
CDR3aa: CARSPRTDYNEQFF

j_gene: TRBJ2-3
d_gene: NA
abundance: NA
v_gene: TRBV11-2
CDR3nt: TGTGACAGCAGCCATGGTAGTGGGAGTTTGTCAGATATGCAGTATTTT
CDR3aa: CDSSHGSGSLSDMQYF

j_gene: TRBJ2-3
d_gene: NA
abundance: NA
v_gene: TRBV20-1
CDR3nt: TGCAGTCTAGGGTGGCCAGACCAGAACCCCACAGATACGCAGTATTTT
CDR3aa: CSLGWPDQNPTDTQYF

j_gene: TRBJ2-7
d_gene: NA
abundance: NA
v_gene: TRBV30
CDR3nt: TGTGCCTGGAGTCCATTAGGGGCTAGCAGCTCCTACGAGCAGTACTTC
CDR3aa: CAWSPLGASSSYEQYF

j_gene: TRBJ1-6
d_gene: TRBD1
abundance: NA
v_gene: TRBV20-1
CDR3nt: TGCAGTGCTGCACCGACAGGGGGAAGCAATTCACCCCTCCACTTT
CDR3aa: CSAAPTGGSNSPLHF

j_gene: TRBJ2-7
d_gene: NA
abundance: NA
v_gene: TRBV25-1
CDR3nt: TGTGCCAGCATCATGGCAGGCCCGTCCTACGAGCAGTACTTC
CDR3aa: CASIMAGPSYEQYF

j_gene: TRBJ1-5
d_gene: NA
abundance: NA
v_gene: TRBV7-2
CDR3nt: TGTGCCAGCACCCCGAGGGGCTCGCTCAATCAGCCCCAGCATTTT
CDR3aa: CASTPRGSLNQPQHF

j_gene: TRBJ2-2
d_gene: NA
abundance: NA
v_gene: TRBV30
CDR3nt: TGTGCCTGGACTGGGAACACCGGGGAGCTGTCTTTT
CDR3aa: CAWTGNTGELSF

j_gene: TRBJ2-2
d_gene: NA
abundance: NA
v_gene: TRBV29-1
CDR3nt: TGCAGCGCGCGGACGGAGAACACCGGGGAGCTGTTTTTT
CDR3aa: CSARTENTGELFF

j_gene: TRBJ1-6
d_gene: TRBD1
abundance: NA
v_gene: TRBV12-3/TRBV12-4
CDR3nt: TGTGCCAGCAACAAGGGACAGGGTAATTCACCCCTCCACTTT
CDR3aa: CASNKGQGNSPLHF

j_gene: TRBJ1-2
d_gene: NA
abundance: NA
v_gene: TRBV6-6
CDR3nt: TGTACCAGCAGCTCGGGATACTATAACTATGGCTACACCTTC
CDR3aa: CTSSSGYYNYGYTF

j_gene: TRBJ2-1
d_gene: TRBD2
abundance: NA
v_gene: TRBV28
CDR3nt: TGTGCCAGCAGTCGACTCCGGACTAGCTACAATGAGCAGTTCTTC
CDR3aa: CASSRLRTSYNEQFF

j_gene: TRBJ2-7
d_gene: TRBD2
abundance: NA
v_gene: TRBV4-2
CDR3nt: TGTGCCAGTAGCCAACGGACTAGCGGCCTATGCTACGAGCAGTACTTC
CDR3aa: CASSQRTSGLCYEQYF

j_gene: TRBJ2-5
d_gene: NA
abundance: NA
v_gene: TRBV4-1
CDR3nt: TGCGCCAGCAGCCAAGATATAGGGCAGGCCGGGACCCAGTACTTC
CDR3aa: CASSQDIGQAGTQYF

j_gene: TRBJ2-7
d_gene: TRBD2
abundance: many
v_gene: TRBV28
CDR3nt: TGTGCCAGCCCCACGGGGCTAGCGGGAGACTCCTACGAGCAGTACTTC
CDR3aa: CASPTGLAGDSYEQYF

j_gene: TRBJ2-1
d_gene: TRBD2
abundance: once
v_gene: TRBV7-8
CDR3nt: TGTGCCAGCACCGTGGAAGCGACGGGGGGGACCTCCTACAATGAGCAGTTCTTC
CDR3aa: CASTVEATGGTSYNEQFF

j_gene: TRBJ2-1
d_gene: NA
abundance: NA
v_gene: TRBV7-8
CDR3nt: TGTGCCATCAGTCGCAGGACTTGCGCCGGTAGTGAGCAGTTCTTC
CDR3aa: CAISRRTCAGSEQFF

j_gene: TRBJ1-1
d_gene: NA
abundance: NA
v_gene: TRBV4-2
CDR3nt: TGTGCCAGCAGCCAAGATGTTTGGTGTATTTGCACTGAAGCTTTCTTT
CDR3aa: CASSQDVWCICTEAFF

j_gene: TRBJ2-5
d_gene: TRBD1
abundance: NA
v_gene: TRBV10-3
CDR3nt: TGTGCCATCAGTCGGACAGGTTCGCCGGAGACCCAGTACTTC
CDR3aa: CAISRTGSPETQYF

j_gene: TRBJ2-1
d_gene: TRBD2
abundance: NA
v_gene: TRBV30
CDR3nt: TGTGCCTGGATGCCTAGCGGGCGGAGGGAGCAGTTCTTC
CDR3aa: CAWMPSGRREQFF

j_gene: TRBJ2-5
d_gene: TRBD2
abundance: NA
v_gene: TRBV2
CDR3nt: TGTGCCAGCGCAGGACTAGCGGGAAGGTTACCCCACTTC
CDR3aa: CASAGLAGRLPHF

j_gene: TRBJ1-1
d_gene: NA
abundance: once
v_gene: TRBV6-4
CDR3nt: TGTGCCAGCAGTGATTCCGACCTAACTGGGTTGAACACTGAAGCCTTCTTT
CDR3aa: CASSDSDLTGLNTEAFF

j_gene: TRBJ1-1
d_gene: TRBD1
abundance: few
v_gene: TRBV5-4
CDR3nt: TGTGCCAGCAGCCCACGGACAGGGAACACTGAAGCTCTCTTT
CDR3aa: CASSPRTGNTEALF

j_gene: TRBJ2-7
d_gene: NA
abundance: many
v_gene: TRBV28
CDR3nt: TGTGCCACCGCGGGTTCCCCCCACTACGAGCAGTACTTC
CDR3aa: CATAGSPHYEQYF

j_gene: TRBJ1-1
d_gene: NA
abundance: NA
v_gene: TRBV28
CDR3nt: TGTGCTAACAGTTTAAGCCCTGGCCAGCAAGCTTTCTTT
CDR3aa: CANSLSPGQQAFF

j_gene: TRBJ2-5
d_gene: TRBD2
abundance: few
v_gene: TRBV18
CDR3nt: TGTGCCAGCTCACCTAGGACTAGCGGGCACCAAGAGACCCAGTACTTC
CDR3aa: CASSPRTSGHQETQYF

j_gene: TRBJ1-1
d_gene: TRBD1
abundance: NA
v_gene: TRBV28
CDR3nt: TGTGCCAGCAGGACCCAGGGGGCCCCGAACACTGAAGCTTTCTTT
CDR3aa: CASRTQGAPNTEAFF

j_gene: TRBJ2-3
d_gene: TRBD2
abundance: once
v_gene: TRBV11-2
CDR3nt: TGTGTCAGTAACTTGGCTAGCGGGGTAGATACGCAGTATTTT
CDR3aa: CVSNLASGVDTQYF

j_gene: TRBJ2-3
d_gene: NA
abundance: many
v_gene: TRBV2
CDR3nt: TGTGCCAGCATGAGGGATGGGACCGAGAATACGCAGTATTTT
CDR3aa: CASMRDGTENTQYF

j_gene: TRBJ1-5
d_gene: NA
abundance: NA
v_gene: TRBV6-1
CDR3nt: TGTGCCAGCAGTGAACGTGGACATTTTAGCAATCGGCCCCAGCATTTC
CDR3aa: CASSERGHFSNRPQHF

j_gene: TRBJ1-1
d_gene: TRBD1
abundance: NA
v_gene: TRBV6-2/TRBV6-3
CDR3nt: TGTGCGAGCGGGGGACAGGCCGAAGCTCTCTTT
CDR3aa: CASGGQAEALF

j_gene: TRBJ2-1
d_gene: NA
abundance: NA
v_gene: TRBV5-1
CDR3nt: TGCGCCAGCTGCCAAACGAGGCCCGGGGACTACAATGAGCAGTTCTTC
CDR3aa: CASCQTRPGDYNEQFF

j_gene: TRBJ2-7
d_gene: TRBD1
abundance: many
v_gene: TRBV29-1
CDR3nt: TGCAGCGTTGACTCGACAGGGGGTCCCTACGAGCAGTACTTC
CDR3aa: CSVDSTGGPYEQYF

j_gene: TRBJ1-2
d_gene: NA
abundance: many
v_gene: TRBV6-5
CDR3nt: TGTGCCAGCAGTTACGATGGTACAGGCTATGGCTACACCTTC
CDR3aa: CASSYDGTGYGYTF

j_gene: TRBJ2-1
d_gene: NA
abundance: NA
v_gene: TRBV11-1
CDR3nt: TGTGCCAGCAGCGAGGTCAGGACGGGGCGGGAGCAGTTCTTC
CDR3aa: CASSEVRTGREQFF